This TCR beta chain was recovered during a study of cytomegalovirus exposure and HLA in healthy donors. The PCR ran on 60 Vbeta and 13 Jbeta primers. TCRdb keeps only in-frame clones here, not all; method: immunoSEQ multiplex PCR. Of 90,000 to 110,000 clones in the sample, more than 65% were seen once. Sequenced material: PBMCs. The clonotype was recovered from a man aged 40-49 years in good health and CMV-seropositive.

This chain's CDR3 is CASSYRGWTEAFF. DNA of the CDR3: TGTGCCAGCAGCTACAGGGGGTGGACTGAAGCTTTCTTT. The chain employs TRBV27 and TRBJ1-1, with TRBD1 matching 8 bases. CDR1 MNHEY and CDR2 SMNVEV come from the germline V gene (reference sequence). CDR3 length: 13 residues. Trimming at V came to 6 bases and at J to 5 bases, leaving 5 bases not matched to a gene.